This TCR beta chain is from a study of Ad26.COV2.S vaccination and SARS-CoV-2 variants (dated by TCRdb to the early 2020s). Some background on the complete study: Vaccine-arm donors were drawn from COV1001, a multicentre, randomized, double-blind, placebo-controlled phase I-IIa trial of Ad26.COV2.S in healthy adults. Dosing of Ad26.COV2.S was intramuscular, at either 5x10^10 or 1x10^11 viral particles, delivered as one shot or as two shots spaced 56 days apart. A total of roughly 30 samples were included in the TCR-sequenced set, comprising about 20 Ad26.COV2.S vaccine recipients, 5 placebo recipients and 8 SARS-CoV-2 convalescent individuals. Investigators did not know the trial group allocation while performing experiments and assessing outcomes. Participants in the trial were split at random into five groups of five each, receiving low-dose or high-dose Ad26.COV2.S once or twice, or else placebo on both occasions. TCRbeta repertoire sequencing served as the tool for gauging how specific and how broad the SARS-CoV-2-reactive T cell receptors were following Ad26.COV2.S vaccination. Results and caveats for the whole study, not just this receptor: After vaccination, spike-specific CD8+ and CD4+ T cell responses were reported to show substantial breadth. Higher spike-specific TCR breadth was observed in Ad26.COV2.S recipients than in placebo recipients (P = 0.0014). Vaccine and placebo recipients had similar non-spike TCR breadth, a finding consistent with the vaccine containing only spike. The authors noted that total T cell responses may have been underestimated by the TCR breadth and depth analyses. The study was not powered for comparison of responses between vaccine doses or regimens.

Reading the label with the study, this specimen's treatment or condition is: roughly 19 received Ad26.COV2.S at low or high dose, single or two shots; five or six received placebo; per-sample allocation not given. Repertoires of vaccine and placebo recipients were sequenced from samples collected on day 63 after the first injection. In Cohort 1b, 25 adults aged 18-55 years were enrolled at a single site in Boston, USA, between 29 July and 7 August 2020. Ad26.COV2.S was a replication-incompetent adenovirus type 26 vector that expressed a prefusion-stabilized SARS-CoV-2 spike protein derived from the original Wuhan strain. The CDR3 numbers 14 residues from cysteine through phenylalanine. The read is trimmed to its CDR3 DNA, 42 bases read in frame from base 1. Sequences MNHEY (CDR1) and SVGAGI (CDR2) are obtained from the germline V gene. Trimmed from V: 7 bases; trimmed from J: 5 bases; junction bases lacking a gene match: 8.

Of note for this clone: The antigen it binds to is not known. No quality values exist for individual bases; no much larger clone is one base distant.

The immunoSEQ Assay was the method used to sequence TCRbeta CDR3 regions. After extraction, genomic DNA underwent amplification by bias-controlled multiplex PCR, followed by high-throughput sequencing. The original pipeline was this. To quantify the absolute abundance of every unique TCRbeta CDR3 region, sequences were collapsed and filtered. T cell fraction was estimated by normalizing TCRbeta template counts to usable DNA, with usable DNA measured through amplification of reference genes found in all nucleated cells. Repertoire TCRs were annotated as SARS-CoV-2-specific when V gene, CDR3 amino acid sequence and J gene were exactly matched to a known reactive TCR set. The reference SARS-CoV-2 TCR set was derived from MIRA and filtered for enrichment in COVID-19-positive ImmuneCODE repertoires, a step that removed public or cross-reactive TCRs. Using the MIRA antigens, annotated TCRs were further analysed by specific ORF or by position within an ORF. Depth was the summed frequency of annotated unique rearrangements, while breadth was defined as annotated unique rearrangements over total unique productive rearrangements. TCR breadth was compared between groups using two-sided Wilcoxon rank-sum tests. TCRdb re-hosts the immuneACCESS table, in-frame sequences only. Its copies lack some clones; in the studies checked, an unresolved V gene accounts for under half of them, and the cause for the rest is not known. That table is the source of V, J and clone size, and D and trimming were worked out from the DNA. For this sample there are about 240,000 clones; roughly 88% appear just once. The ten biggest clones cover about 10% of the sample.

The sequence derives from a person aged 18-60 years who received the Ad26.COV2.S COVID-19 vaccine or a placebo. The chain is encoded by TRBV6-5 joined to TRBJ2-5; 9 bases in the junction line up with TRBD2. This specimen consisted of peripheral blood, obtained in a trial of Ad26.COV2.S vaccine versus placebo. Here is the DNA: TGTGCCAGCAACTCCGGGGCGGGAGGGGAGACCCAGTACTTC. This sequence encodes CASNSGAGGETQYF.